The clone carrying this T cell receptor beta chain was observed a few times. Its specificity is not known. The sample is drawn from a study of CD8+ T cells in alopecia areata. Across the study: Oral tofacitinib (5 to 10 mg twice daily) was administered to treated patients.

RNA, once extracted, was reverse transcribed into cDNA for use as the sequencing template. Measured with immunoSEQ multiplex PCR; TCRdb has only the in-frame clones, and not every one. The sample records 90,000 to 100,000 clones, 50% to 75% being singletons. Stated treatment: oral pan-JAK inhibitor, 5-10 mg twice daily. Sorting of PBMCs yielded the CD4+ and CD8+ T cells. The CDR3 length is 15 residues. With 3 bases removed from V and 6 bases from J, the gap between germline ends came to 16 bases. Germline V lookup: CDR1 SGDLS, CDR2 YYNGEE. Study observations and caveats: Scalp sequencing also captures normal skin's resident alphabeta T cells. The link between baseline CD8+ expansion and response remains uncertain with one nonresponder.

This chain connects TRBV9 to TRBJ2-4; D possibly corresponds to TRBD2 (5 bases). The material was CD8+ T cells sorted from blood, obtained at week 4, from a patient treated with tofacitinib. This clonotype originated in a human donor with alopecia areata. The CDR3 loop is CASSAVGAPGNIQYF. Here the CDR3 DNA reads TGTGCCAGCAGCGCAGTGGGAGCCCCTGGAAACATTCAGTACTTC.